The 9 T cell receptor beta chains below were found in one sample sequenced in a study of blood T cell repertoires in COVID-19. Repertoires were generated with immunoSEQ multiplex PCR, while TCRdb's copy carries only in-frame clones and drops some. The sample consists of hundreds of thousands of clones, roughly nine tenths of them appearing once. Sequences were obtained from peripheral blood. These receptors were obtained from a man aged 18-30 years with active or convalescent COVID-19.

The gene calls are TRBV5-6 and TRBJ2-2; 7 bases match TRBD2. The CDR3 has 13 amino acids. The ends lost 4 bases at V and 5 bases at J; junction bases unmatched: 2. The germline CDR1 and CDR2 sequences are SGHDT and YYEEEE. CDR3 coding DNA: TGTGCCAGCAGCCTCGGGGGGACCGGGGAGCTGTTTTTT. This gives the protein CASSLGGTGELFF. The whole variable domain, filled in from reference TRBV5-6 and TRBJ2-2, reads DAGVTQSPTHLIKTRGQQVTLRCSPKSGHDTVSWYQQALGQGPQFIFQYYEEEERQRGNFPDRFSGHQFPNYSSELNVNALLLGDSALYLCASSLGGTGELFFGEGSRLTVL.

This chain joins TRBV5-1 and TRBJ1-2; D possibly corresponds to TRBD1 (5 bases). CDR1 and CDR2 from the germline V gene are SGHRS and YFSETQ. CDR3 size: 12 residues. V was shortened by 7 bases and J by 6 bases, with 13 bases between the two germline ends. CDR3 amino acids: CASGEGRNGYTF. The CDR3 DNA sequence: TGCGCCAGCGGCGAGGGGAGGAATGGCTACACCTTC. Full variable domain (remainder filled in from reference TRBV5-1 and TRBJ1-2): KAGVTQTPRYLIKTRGQQVTLSCSPISGHRSVSWYQQTPGQGLQFLFEYFSETQRNKGNFPGRFSGRQFSNSRSEMNVSTLELGDSALYLCASGEGRNGYTFGSGTRLTVV.

J is TRBJ2-3 and V is TRBV5-1; a weak D match, TRBD2 (6 bases). There are 14 residues in the CDR3. V gave up 3 bases and J gave up 4 bases, with 12 bases separating them. Germline-derived CDR1 and CDR2 are SGHRS and YFSETQ. In nucleotides, the CDR3 is TGCGCCAGCAGCTACCGGGAGAGGGCAGATACGCAGTATTTT. Translated, it gives CASSYRERADTQYF. The entire variable domain, with the rest obtained from reference TRBV5-1 and TRBJ2-3, is as follows: KAGVTQTPRYLIKTRGQQVTLSCSPISGHRSVSWYQQTPGQGLQFLFEYFSETQRNKGNFPGRFSGRQFSNSRSEMNVSTLELGDSALYLCASSYRERADTQYFGPGTRLTVL.

J is TRBJ1-3 and V is TRBV7-2, with no clear D. Trimming left V 5 bases short and J 3 bases short, with 11 bases between. CDR3 length equals 14 residues. Germline CDR1 is SGHTA and CDR2 is FQGNSA. Here the CDR3 reads CASSAGDVGNTIYF. The CDR3 nucleotides are TGTGCCAGCAGCGCCGGGGATGTTGGAAACACCATATATTTT.

The J gene is TRBJ2-1, the V gene TRBV9; 7 bases are shared with TRBD2. CDR3 length: 16 residues. V lost 4 bases to trimming and J lost 5 bases; unmatched junction nucleotides: 12. Per the germline V gene, CDR1 is SGDLS and CDR2 is YYNGEE. The CDR3 DNA is TGTGCCAGCAGCCCCCAAGCGGGAATGGGCGACAATGAGCAGTTCTTC. Amino acid sequence: CASSPQAGMGDNEQFF. The full variable domain, in which reference TRBV9 and TRBJ2-1 provide the parts outside the CDR3, is DSGVTQTPKHLITATGQRVTLRCSPRSGDLSVYWYQQSLDQGLQFLIQYYNGEERAKGNILERFSAQQFPDLHSELNLSSLELGDSALYFCASSPQAGMGDNEQFFGPGTRLTVL.

On this clone: Other DNA sequences within the sample encode an identical CDR3. The chain is built from TRBV12-3 or TRBV12-4 and TRBJ2-5; D is ambiguous. V dropped 3 bases and J dropped 5 bases, with 10 bases sitting between them. There are 13 residues in the CDR3. The CDR3: CASSLSGVETQYF. Here the CDR3 DNA reads TGTGCCAGCAGTTTGTCGGGTGTGGAGACCCAGTACTTC.

The chain couples TRBV11-2 to TRBJ2-1, with 9 positions matching TRBD1. V lost 1 base to trimming and J lost 14 bases; unmatched junction nucleotides: 12. CDR1 and CDR2 (germline): SGHAT, FQNNGV. The CDR3 runs to 15 residues. The CDR3 DNA reads TGTGCCAGCAGCTTAGCTGGGACAGGGCATCCTTCGGAGTTCTTC. Protein product: CASSLAGTGHPSEFF. Full variable domain (rest looked up from reference TRBV11-2 and TRBJ2-1): EAGVAQSPRYKIIEKRQSVAFWCNPISGHATLYWYQQILGQGPKLLIQFQNNGVVDDSQLPKDRFSAERLKGVDSTLKIQPAKLEDSAVYLCASSLAGTGHPSEFFGPGTRLTVL.

The rearrangement uses TRBV7-9 and TRBJ1-6, with 7 bases that match TRBD1. Trimming took 2 bases from V and 7 from J; bases not matched to a gene: 14. CDR1 is SEHNR, CDR2 FQNEAQ, per germline (reference sequence). The CDR3 length is 18 residues. The CDR3 DNA sequence: TGTGCCAGCAGCTTATCAGGGGGTTTCGCCGCGTTGAATTCACCCCTCCACTTT. Encoded protein: CASSLSGGFAALNSPLHF.

This chain connects TRBV7-2 to TRBJ1-1; 9 bases match TRBD1. V was pared by 1 base and J by 10 bases, with 10 bases of the junction left unmatched. CDR1 and CDR2 from the germline V gene are SGHTA and FQGNSA. The CDR3 has 15 amino acids. This CDR3 reads CASSLVSPDRGGAFF. The CDR3 coding sequence is TGTGCCAGCAGCTTAGTGTCCCCGGACAGGGGAGGAGCTTTCTTT.